This TCR beta chain was observed in a study of vaccination and CD4 T cells after COVID-19. Note on this clonotype: Antigen unknown.

Treatment in this sample: roughly ten-day PBMC culture with coronavirus spike peptide pools or control peptides (ViraFEST assay). With the Oncomine TCR Beta short-read assay, DNA from cultured CD4+ T cells was sequenced. TCRdb analysed the PCR reads with MiXCR anew, one entry per CDR3 protein. The sample yields about 14,000 distinct CDR3 sequences, 35% seen once. The CDR3 sequence is 14 residues long. The V segment lost 2 bases and the J segment 7 bases; nucleotides outside the gene matches: 7. Per germline, CDR1 MNHEY and CDR2 SVGAGI. The chain recombines TRBV6-5 with TRBJ1-2, with TRBD1 matching over 7 bases. This clonotype was obtained from a human donor who had recovered from COVID-19. The specimen sequenced was CD4+ T cells from blood, cultured in vitro. This chain's CDR3 is CASSYRTRGGGYTF. CDR3 coding DNA: TGTGCCAGCAGTTACCGTACCAGGGGGGGTGGCTACACCTTC.